The T cell receptor beta chain described here comes from a study of cytomegalovirus exposure and HLA in healthy donors. Study overall: Roughly 77 million unique TCRs from HLA-typed donors made up an early data release. Findings and limits, study-wide: In a later analysis, V- and J-gene trimming of beta chains associated with a DCLRE1C missense variant, replicated independently.

The CDR3 spans 17 residues. Trimming removed 2 bases from V and 7 bases from J; junction bases left unmatched: 7. From germline, CDR1 is MGHRA and CDR2 YSYEKL. This clone was seen a few times. What it recognizes is unknown. The PCR ran on 60 Vbeta and 13 Jbeta primers. Sequencing was performed with immunoSEQ multiplex PCR; in TCRdb, only in-frame clones are kept and a portion is missing. This table has some 160,000 clones, over 60% appearing once. The chain is built from TRBV4-1 and TRBJ2-1, with TRBD2 matching over 14 bases. The TCR comes from a woman in her twenties or thirties in good health and CMV-seronegative. The sequencing input was PBMCs. CDR3 sequence reads: CASSQLMGTSGRNEQFF. The CDR3 DNA reads TGCGCCAGCAGCCAACTAATGGGGACTAGCGGGAGAAATGAGCAGTTCTTC.